A single sample is the source of the 30 T cell receptor beta chains below, sequenced in a study of cytomegalovirus exposure and HLA in healthy donors. The PCR ran on 60 Vbeta and 13 Jbeta primers. Repertoires were generated with immunoSEQ multiplex PCR, while TCRdb's copy carries only in-frame clones and drops some. The data hold 100,000 or so clones, with approximately 79% observed a single time. The material sequenced was PBMCs. These receptors all come from a man aged 30-40 years in good health and CMV-seropositive.

This clone was counted between two and nine times. The rearrangement uses TRBV29-1 and TRBJ1-2; D unresolved. This CDR3 comprises 11 residues. Germline CDR1 is SQVTM and CDR2 is ANQGSEA. V dropped 3 bases and J dropped 8 bases, with 10 bases sitting between them. The chain's CDR3 is CSVEGPGGYTF. CDR3 DNA: TGCAGCGTTGAGGGTCCAGGAGGCTACACCTTC.

Concerning this clone: Since no conserved phenylalanine or tryptophan closes the CDR3, a read error is the likely cause. The genes are TRBV6-5 and TRBJ1-1, with D possibly matching TRBD1 (5 bases). Germline CDR1 is MNHEY and CDR2 is SVGAGI. V was pared by 6 bases and J by 0 bases, with 8 bases between. The CDR3 is 13 amino acids. The DNA of the CDR3 is TGTGCCAGCAGCAAGACAGTGAACACTGAAGCTTTCGTT. Translating gives CASSKTVNTEAFV.

CDR3 in DNA: TGTGCCAGCATGGAGGGGTCCTATAATTCACCCCTCCACTTT. Translating gives CASMEGSYNSPLHF. The rearrangement links TRBV27 to TRBJ1-6, with D tentatively TRBD1 (5 bases). Trimming removed 7 bases from V and 1 base from J, with 8 bases in between. The CDR3 contains 14 residues. Per germline, CDR1 MNHEY and CDR2 SMNVEV (reference sequence).

CDR3 in DNA: TGTGCCAGCAGCTTGAATAGCGAGCAGTACTTC. Its translation is CASSLNSEQYF. The rearrangement uses TRBV5-6 and TRBJ2-7; D is ambiguous. Germline CDR1 is SGHDT and CDR2 is YYEEEE. Trimming removed 1 base from V and 6 bases from J, with 5 bases in between. There are 11 residues in the CDR3.

This chain uses TRBV7-9 with TRBJ1-2; 7 positions agree with TRBD1. The CDR3 runs 15 residues. The germline V gene has CDR1 SEHNR and CDR2 FQNEAQ (reference sequence). V lost 1 base to trimming and J lost 3 bases; unmatched junction nucleotides: 5. CDR3 region: CASSLVEGADYGYTF. In nucleotides, the CDR3 is TGTGCCAGCAGCTTAGTCGAGGGGGCAGACTATGGCTACACCTTC.

V is TRBV5-1 and J is TRBJ1-5; 9 bases map to TRBD1. V was pared by 0 bases and J by 7 bases, with 2 bases of the junction left unmatched. The germline gives CDR1 SGHRS, CDR2 YFSETQ. The CDR3 has 14 amino acids. CDR3 in DNA: TGCGCCAGCAGCTTGGGCGACAGGGGGCAGCCCCAGCATTTT. It specifies CASSLGDRGQPQHF.

The V call is TRBV2, the J call TRBJ1-2; no clear D gene. This CDR3 has 13 residues. Per germline, CDR1 SNHLY and CDR2 FYNNEI. V was shortened by 0 bases and J by 4 bases, with 6 bases between the two germline ends. The CDR3 DNA follows: TGTGCCAGCAGTGAAGCCACTGGCTATGGCTACACCTTC. It encodes CASSEATGYGYTF.

The V gene is TRBV2, the J gene TRBJ2-2; maybe TRBD1 (6 bases). Germline V gives CDR1 SNHLY, CDR2 FYNNEI. V was pared by 6 bases and J by 3 bases, with 17 bases between. The CDR3 is 16 amino acids. CDR3 region: CASRAREGGYTGELFF. CDR3 DNA: TGTGCCAGCAGGGCCAGGGAAGGGGGTTACACCGGGGAGCTGTTTTTT. The variable domain in full, completed from reference TRBV2 and TRBJ2-2, reads EPEVTQTPSHQVTQMGQEVILRCVPISNHLYFYWYRQILGQKVEFLVSFYNNEISEKSEIFDDQFSVERPDGSNFTLKIRSTKLEDSAMYFCASRAREGGYTGELFFGEGSRLTVL.

The CDR3 DNA reads TGCGCCAGCAGCGCAGACGCGGGGGCCTACAATGAGCAGTTCTTC. Residues: CASSADAGAYNEQFF. The rearrangement links TRBV5-1 to TRBJ2-1; 7 bases are a match to TRBD2. The CDR3 runs to 15 residues. Trimming took 4 bases from V and 2 from J; bases not matched to a gene: 6. Germline loops: CDR1 SGHRS, CDR2 YFSETQ.

Regarding this clone: The same CDR3 can be traced to other DNA sequences in this sample. This chain connects TRBV2 to TRBJ1-5, with D unresolved. CDR1 is SNHLY, CDR2 FYNNEI, per germline. Trimming removed 3 bases from V and 0 bases from J, with 9 bases in between. CDR3 length equals 15 residues. For the CDR3, the DNA is TGTGCCAGCAGTGAGGGCCAGTATAGCAATCAGCCCCAGCATTTT. Protein sequence: CASSEGQYSNQPQHF.

V and J are TRBV2 and TRBJ1-2; D is uncertain. CDR3 size: 13 residues. Trimming removed 8 bases from V and 8 bases from J, with 18 bases in between. Germline loops: CDR1 SNHLY, CDR2 FYNNEI. DNA of the CDR3: TGTGCCAGCGGGGAGGATAAGGGCTCGGGCTACACCTTC. It codes for CASGEDKGSGYTF. The variable domain in full, completed from reference TRBV2 and TRBJ1-2, reads EPEVTQTPSHQVTQMGQEVILRCVPISNHLYFYWYRQILGQKVEFLVSFYNNEISEKSEIFDDQFSVERPDGSNFTLKIRSTKLEDSAMYFCASGEDKGSGYTFGSGTRLTVV.

The chain is built from TRBV19 and TRBJ2-5, with 8 bases identical to TRBD2. CDR1 and CDR2 from the germline V gene are LNHDA and SQIVND (reference sequence). The CDR3 is 14 amino acids. Losses at the gene ends were 6 bases for V and 3 bases for J; bases not matched to a gene: 6. CDR3 coding DNA: TGTGCCAGTAGGAACGGGGGGGCGGAAGAGACCCAGTACTTC. As protein: CASRNGGAEETQYF.

V is TRBV5-1 and J is TRBJ1-1; D might be TRBD1 (6 bases). V was cut by 0 bases and J by 2 bases, with 14 bases left in between. This CDR3 has 16 amino acids. In germline, CDR1 is SGHRS, CDR2 YFSETQ. CDR3 region: CASSLGDTERNTEAFF. The CDR3 nucleotides read TGCGCCAGCAGCTTGGGGGACACCGAGAGAAACACTGAAGCTTTCTTT.

Details on this clone: The sample has other DNA sequences that encode this CDR3 too. V usage is TRBV14 and J usage is TRBJ1-5; D call uncertain. The CDR3 loop spans 14 amino acids. Trimming took 1 base from V and 2 from J, leaving 6 bases between them. The germline CDR1 and CDR2 sequences are SGHDN and FVKESK. CDR3 protein: CASSQGGGNQPQHF. The CDR3, as DNA: TGTGCCAGCAGCCAAGGCGGAGGCAATCAGCCCCAGCATTTT.

This clone was picked up a small number of times. This sequence joins TRBV6-6 and TRBJ1-2; a possible D gene is TRBD1 (6 bases). Germline V CDR1 and CDR2: MNHNY, SVGAGI (reference sequence). The CDR3 totals 12 residues. Trimming shortened V by 6 bases and J by 5 bases, and 10 bases separated the two germline ends. The CDR3 is CASSPGQYGYTF. DNA of the CDR3: TGTGCCAGCAGCCCCGGACAGTATGGCTACACCTTC.

The rearrangement uses TRBV7-9 and TRBJ2-5, with D possibly being TRBD1 (6 bases). Germline V gene lookup returns CDR1 SEHNR and CDR2 FQNEAQ (reference sequence). Trimming stripped 8 bases from V and 1 base from J, with 8 bases between. This CDR3 has 12 amino acids. In nucleotides, the CDR3 is TGTGCCAGCTTGGGGGCCCAAGAGACCCAGTACTTC. Amino acid sequence: CASLGAQETQYF.

The CDR3 is CAISVTEDSYEQYF. In DNA, the CDR3 is TGTGCCATCAGTGTCACGGAGGACTCCTACGAGCAGTACTTC. V is TRBV10-3 and J is TRBJ2-7; tentative D call: TRBD2 (5 bases). The CDR3 is 14 amino acids. From germline, CDR1 is ENHRY and CDR2 SYGVKD. Trimming took off 4 bases at V and 0 bases at J, with 10 bases between the two ends.

The chain combines TRBV2 with TRBJ2-1, with TRBD2 matching 8 bases. Germline V gene data show CDR1 as SNHLY and CDR2 as FYNNEI. V dropped 4 bases and J dropped 2; count of bases not matched to a gene: 4. The CDR3 length is 15 residues. The chain's CDR3 is CASSGGSGTYNEQFF. In DNA form, the CDR3 reads TGTGCCAGCAGTGGGGGTAGCGGGACCTACAATGAGCAGTTCTTC.

The rearrangement links TRBV5-1 to TRBJ1-5; D is unresolved. CDR3 size: 14 residues. Trimming stripped 0 bases from V and 5 bases from J, with 9 bases between. Germline CDR1 is SGHRS and CDR2 is YFSETQ. CDR3 nucleotide sequence: TGCGCCAGCAGCTTGGATGGAGGGTATCAGCCCCAGCATTTT. Amino acid sequence: CASSLDGGYQPQHF.

This sequence joins TRBV28 and TRBJ1-1, with TRBD1 identical over 8 bases. CDR3 size: 14 residues. The V gene end was trimmed by 3 bases and the J gene end by 5 bases; junction bases not matched to a gene: 5. The germline V gene has CDR1 MDHEN and CDR2 SYDVKM. CDR3 residues: CASSFGQGATEAFF. For the CDR3, the DNA is TGTGCCAGCAGTTTTGGGCAGGGGGCAACTGAAGCTTTCTTT.

The chain is built from TRBV5-1 and TRBJ2-7, with D perhaps TRBD1 (6 bases). V was shortened by 5 bases and J by 4 bases, with 13 bases between the two germline ends. The CDR3 covers 13 residues. Germline CDR1 is SGHRS and CDR2 is YFSETQ. CDR3: CASSYEGVYEQYF. CDR3 in DNA: TGCGCCAGCAGTTATGAGGGGGTGTACGAGCAGTACTTC. Together with reference TRBV5-1 and TRBJ2-7, the CDR3 gives the full variable domain: KAGVTQTPRYLIKTRGQQVTLSCSPISGHRSVSWYQQTPGQGLQFLFEYFSETQRNKGNFPGRFSGRQFSNSRSEMNVSTLELGDSALYLCASSYEGVYEQYFGPGTRLTVT.

The V call is TRBV15, the J call TRBJ2-2; TRBD2 is a possible D gene (6 bases). Germline V CDR1 and CDR2: LNHNV, YYDKDF (reference sequence). The CDR3 extends over 12 amino acids. Trimming pared 7 bases from V and 4 bases from J, leaving 7 bases between. The CDR3, as DNA: TGTGCCACCATCGGGAGCACCGGGGAGCTGTTTTTT. It translates to CATIGSTGELFF.

This rearrangement joins TRBV19 to TRBJ2-3; TRBD2 agrees at 7 bases. The CDR3 is 16 residues long. CDR1 LNHDA and CDR2 SQIVND come from the germline V gene (reference sequence). The trim removed 3 bases at V and 1 base at J, leaving 7 bases unmatched. Here the CDR3 reads CASSIPPSGGTDTQYF. In DNA, the CDR3 is TGTGCCAGTAGTATCCCGCCGAGCGGGGGCACAGATACGCAGTATTTT. The full variable domain, rest sourced from reference TRBV19 and TRBJ2-3, is DGGITQSPKYLFRKEGQNVTLSCEQNLNHDAMYWYRQDPGQGLRLIYYSQIVNDFQKGDIAEGYSVSREKKESFPLTVTSAQKNPTAFYLCASSIPPSGGTDTQYFGPGTRLTVL.

The rearrangement joins TRBV27 to TRBJ2-1; D gene unclear. This CDR3 is 17 amino acids long. Trimming took 0 bases from V and 0 from J, leaving 12 bases between them. Germline values: CDR1 MNHEY, CDR2 SMNVEV (reference sequence). The CDR3 DNA reads TGTGCCAGCAGTTTATCGGGCATCCGATACTCCTACAATGAGCAGTTCTTC. Protein product: CASSLSGIRYSYNEQFF.

The rearrangement joins TRBV27 to TRBJ2-1; 8 bases line up with TRBD2. CDR1 is MNHEY and CDR2 is SMNVEV in the germline V gene (reference sequence). The CDR3 has 15 amino acids. Germline trimming cut 6 bases from V and 9 bases from J; bases unmatched to any gene: 13. The CDR3 sequence is CASRAGTREVGEQFF. CDR3 sequence (DNA): TGTGCCAGCAGGGCCGGGACTAGAGAGGTGGGTGAGCAGTTCTTC.

V and J are TRBV6-4 and TRBJ2-1; 11 nucleotides align to TRBD2. CDR1 is MRHNA and CDR2 is SNTAGT in the germline V gene. The CDR3 sequence is 17 residues long. V trimming: 1 base; J trimming: 7 bases; junction bases outside the gene matches: 9. The DNA for the CDR3 is TGTGCCAGCAGTGACTTCCCACTAGCGGGGGCAAAAAATGAGCAGTTCTTC. Protein sequence: CASSDFPLAGAKNEQFF.

This clone was counted a few times. V is TRBV7-9 and J is TRBJ2-5, with 9 positions matching TRBD2. V lost 1 base, J lost 10 bases, and 4 bases stayed unmatched. CDR1 SEHNR and CDR2 FQNEAQ come from the germline V gene (reference sequence). This CDR3 is built from 13 residues. CDR3: CASSLERLADQYF. As DNA, the CDR3 is TGTGCCAGCAGCTTAGAACGACTAGCGGACCAGTACTTC. Filled out from reference TRBV7-9 and TRBJ2-5, the complete variable domain reads DTGVSQNPRHKITKRGQNVTFRCDPISEHNRLYWYRQTLGQGPEFLTYFQNEAQLEKSRLLSDRFSAERPKGSFSTLEIQRTEQGDSAMYLCASSLERLADQYFGPGTRLLVL.

The rearrangement joins TRBV5-1 to TRBJ1-3, with 8 bases identical to TRBD1. The CDR3 extends over 17 amino acids. Germline assignment: CDR1 SGHRS and CDR2 YFSETQ. The V gene end was trimmed by 4 bases and the J gene end by 0 bases; junction bases not matched to a gene: 9. CDR3 coding DNA: TGCGCCAGCAGCCGCGGGACAGGTATAAGCTCTGGAAACACCATATATTTT. Translating gives CASSRGTGISSGNTIYF. Full variable domain (remainder filled in from reference TRBV5-1 and TRBJ1-3): KAGVTQTPRYLIKTRGQQVTLSCSPISGHRSVSWYQQTPGQGLQFLFEYFSETQRNKGNFPGRFSGRQFSNSRSEMNVSTLELGDSALYLCASSRGTGISSGNTIYFGEGSWLTVV.

This clone was seen only a few times. The chain carries TRBV28 and TRBJ2-2; tentative D call: TRBD2 (5 bases). V was clipped by 9 bases and J by 0 bases, with 8 bases between them. The CDR3 extends over 13 amino acids. CDR1 is MDHEN and CDR2 is SYDVKM in the germline V gene. The CDR3 DNA reads TGTGCCAGTCTAGCCCCGAACACCGGGGAGCTGTTTTTT. It specifies CASLAPNTGELFF.

This chain connects TRBV5-6 to TRBJ2-1; TRBD2 matches at 9 bases. The trim removed 0 bases at V and 0 bases at J, leaving 4 bases unmatched. This CDR3 has 17 residues. CDR1 SGHDT and CDR2 YYEEEE come from the germline V gene. The CDR3 region has the DNA TGTGCCAGCAGCTTGGGGACTAGCGCCGGCTCCTACAATGAGCAGTTCTTC. This encodes CASSLGTSAGSYNEQFF.